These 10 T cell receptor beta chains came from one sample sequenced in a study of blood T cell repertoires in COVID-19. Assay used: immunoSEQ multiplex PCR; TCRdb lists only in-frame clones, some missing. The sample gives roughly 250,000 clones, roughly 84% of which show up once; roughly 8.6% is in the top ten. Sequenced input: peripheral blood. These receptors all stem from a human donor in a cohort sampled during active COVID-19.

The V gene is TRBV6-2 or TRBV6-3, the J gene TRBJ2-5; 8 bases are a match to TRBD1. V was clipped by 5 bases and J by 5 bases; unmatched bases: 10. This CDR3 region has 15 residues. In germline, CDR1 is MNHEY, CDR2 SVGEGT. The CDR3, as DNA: TGTGCCAGCAGTAGTGGACAGGGCCTAATGGAGACCCAGTACTTC. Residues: CASSSGQGLMETQYF.

The CDR3: CASSSRTVNTEAFF. The CDR3 DNA follows: TGTGCCAGCAGCTCCCGGACAGTGAACACTGAAGCTTTCTTT. The rearrangement uses TRBV7-8 and TRBJ1-1; D is possibly TRBD1 (6 bases). V was trimmed by 4 bases and J by 0 bases, leaving 9 bases between them. CDR3 length: 14 amino acids. Germline loops: CDR1 SGHVS, CDR2 FQNEAQ.

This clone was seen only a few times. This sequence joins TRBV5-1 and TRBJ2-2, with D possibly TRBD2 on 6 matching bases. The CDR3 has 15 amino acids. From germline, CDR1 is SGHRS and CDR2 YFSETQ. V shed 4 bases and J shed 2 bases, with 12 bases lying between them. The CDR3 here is CASSGAGPNTGELFF. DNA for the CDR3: TGCGCCAGCAGCGGCGCGGGACCAAACACCGGGGAGCTGTTTTTT.

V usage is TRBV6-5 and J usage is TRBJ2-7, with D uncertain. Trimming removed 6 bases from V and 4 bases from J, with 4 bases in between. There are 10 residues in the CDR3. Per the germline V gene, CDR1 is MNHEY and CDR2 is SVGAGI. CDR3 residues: CASSYYEQYF. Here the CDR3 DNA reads TGTGCCAGCAGCTATTACGAGCAGTACTTC.

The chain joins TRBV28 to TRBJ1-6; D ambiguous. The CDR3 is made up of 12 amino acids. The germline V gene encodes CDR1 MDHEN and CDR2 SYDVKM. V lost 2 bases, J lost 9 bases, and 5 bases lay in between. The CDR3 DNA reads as TGTGCCAGCAGTTTAGTTAGTTCACCCCTCCACTTT. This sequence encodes CASSLVSSPLHF.

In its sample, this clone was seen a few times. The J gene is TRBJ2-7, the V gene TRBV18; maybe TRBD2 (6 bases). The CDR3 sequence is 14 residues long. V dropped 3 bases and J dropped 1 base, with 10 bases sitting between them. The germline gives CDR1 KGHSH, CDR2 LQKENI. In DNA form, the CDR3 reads TGTGCCAGCTCACCGTCCGGGAGTTCCTACGAGCAGTACTTC. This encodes CASSPSGSSYEQYF.

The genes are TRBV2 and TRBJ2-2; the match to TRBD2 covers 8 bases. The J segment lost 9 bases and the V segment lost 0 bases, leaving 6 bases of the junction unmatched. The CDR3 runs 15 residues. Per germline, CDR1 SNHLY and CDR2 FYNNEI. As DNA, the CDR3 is TGTGCCAGCAGTGAAGCGCGGACTAGCTCAAGGGAGCTGTTTTTT. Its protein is CASSEARTSSRELFF.

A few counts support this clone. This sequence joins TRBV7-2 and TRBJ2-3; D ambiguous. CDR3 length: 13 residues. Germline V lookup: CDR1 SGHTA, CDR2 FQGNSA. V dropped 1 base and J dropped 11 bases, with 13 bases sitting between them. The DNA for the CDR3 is TGTGCCAGCAGCTTAGATCTGTGGCGGTTGCAGTATTTT. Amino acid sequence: CASSLDLWRLQYF.

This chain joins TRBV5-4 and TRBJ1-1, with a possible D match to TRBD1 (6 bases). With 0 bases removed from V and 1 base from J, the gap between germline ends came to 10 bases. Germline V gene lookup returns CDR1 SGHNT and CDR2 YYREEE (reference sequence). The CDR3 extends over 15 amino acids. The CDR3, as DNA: TGTGCCAGCAGCTTGGACAGGGAGGGGAACACTGAAGCTTTCTTT. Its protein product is CASSLDREGNTEAFF. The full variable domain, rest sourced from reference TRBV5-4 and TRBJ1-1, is ETGVTQSPTHLIKTRGQQVTLRCSSQSGHNTVSWYQQALGQGPQFIFQYYREEENGRGNFPPRFSGLQFPNYSSELNVNALELDDSALYLCASSLDREGNTEAFFGQGTRLTVV.

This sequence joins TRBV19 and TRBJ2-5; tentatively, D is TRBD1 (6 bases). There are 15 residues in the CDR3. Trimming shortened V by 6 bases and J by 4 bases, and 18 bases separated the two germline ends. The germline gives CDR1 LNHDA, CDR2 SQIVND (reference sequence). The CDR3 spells CASSPRGTPRETQYF. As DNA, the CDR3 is TGTGCCAGTAGCCCCAGGGGCACCCCCCGAGAGACCCAGTACTTC. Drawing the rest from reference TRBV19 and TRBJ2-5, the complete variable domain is DGGITQSPKYLFRKEGQNVTLSCEQNLNHDAMYWYRQDPGQGLRLIYYSQIVNDFQKGDIAEGYSVSREKKESFPLTVTSAQKNPTAFYLCASSPRGTPRETQYFGPGTRLLVL.